This paragraph covers one T cell receptor beta chain sequence. The antigen is not known. The data derive from a study of shared clonotypes between healthy human individuals. Study as a whole: Per-donor plates numbered three CD4 naive, three CD4 memory, two CD8 naive and one CD8 memory.

Study-level points and caveats: Non-shared clonotypes showed lower generation probabilities than clonotypes common to all four donors.

Using immunoSEQ multiplex PCR, the repertoire was profiled, and TCRdb retains in-frame clones only, with some absent. The sample contains approximately 2,300,000 clones, just under 95% of which appear only once. The TCR was taken from a man between 18 and 29 years old in good health. Some clones in this sample may be carry-over from other donors' samples. Sequenced: naive CD4+ T cells from PBMCs. The subset denotes: CD45RA+ positively selected.

The CDR3, as DNA: TGTGCCAGCTCCAGGGACGGGAAGAGCTCCTACGAGCAGTACTTC. Protein: CASSRDGKSSYEQYF. The J gene is TRBJ2-7, the V gene TRBV7-2; D is tentatively TRBD1 or TRBD2 (5 bases each). Germline V gene lookup returns CDR1 SGHTA and CDR2 FQGNSA. The CDR3 contains 15 residues. V shed 8 bases and J shed 0 bases, with 17 bases lying between them.